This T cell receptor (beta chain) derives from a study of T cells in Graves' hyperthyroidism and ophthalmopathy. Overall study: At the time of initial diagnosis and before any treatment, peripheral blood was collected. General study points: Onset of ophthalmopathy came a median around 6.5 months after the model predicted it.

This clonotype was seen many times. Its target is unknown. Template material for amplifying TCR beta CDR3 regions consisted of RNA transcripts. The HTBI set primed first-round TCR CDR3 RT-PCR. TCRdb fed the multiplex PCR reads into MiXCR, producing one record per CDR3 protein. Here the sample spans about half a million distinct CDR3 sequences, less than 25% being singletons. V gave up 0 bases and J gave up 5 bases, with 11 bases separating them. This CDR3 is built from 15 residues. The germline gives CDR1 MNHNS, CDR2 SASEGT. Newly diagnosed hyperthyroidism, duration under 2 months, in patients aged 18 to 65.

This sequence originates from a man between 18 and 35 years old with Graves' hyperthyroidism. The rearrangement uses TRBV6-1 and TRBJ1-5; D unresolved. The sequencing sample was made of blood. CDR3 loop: CASSEAPAGDQPQHF. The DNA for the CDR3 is TGTGCCAGCAGTGAAGCGCCGGCCGGGGATCAGCCCCAGCATTTT.